This T cell receptor (beta chain) came from a study of T-cell reconstitution after alpha-beta-depleted transplantation in children. Researchers prepared the TCRbeta library using unique molecular identifiers, the study reports. MiXCR was run by TCRdb on the PCR reads, yielding one entry per CDR3 protein. Of 70,000 to 95,000 distinct CDR3 sequences in the sample, roughly a sixth were seen once. The input for sequencing was PBMCs, mostly from graft donor cells, taken 180 days after TCRalphabeta/CD19-depleted stem cell transplant. The sequence came from a male patient between 2 and 10 years old who had a stem cell transplant for acute lymphoblastic leukemia, so the T cells may come from the graft donor.

The CDR3: CASSLGLETEAFF. In DNA, the CDR3 is TGCGCCAGCAGCTTGGGCCTTGAGACTGAAGCTTTCTTT. This chain links TRBV5-1 with TRBJ1-1; no firm D call. V was cut by 0 bases and J by 5 bases, with 8 bases left in between. Looked up from germline, CDR1 is SGHRS and CDR2 is YFSETQ. This CDR3 is 13 amino acids long.